A selection of T cell receptor beta chains follows, all from one sample in a study of cytomegalovirus exposure and HLA in healthy donors. Data came from immunoSEQ multiplex PCR; TCRdb stores just in-frame clones and leaves some out. The sample carries about 190,000 clones, approximately 80% recorded once. The sequenced sample was PBMCs. These TCRs come from a woman between 18 and 29 years old in good health and CMV-seronegative. Each CDR3 is given with its conserved first and last residue. A D gene is named only where the DNA matches it firmly. Clone size is shown for a subset of rows, as once, few, many or a class of expanded clone.

V gene: TRBV6-5; D gene: -; clone size: once; J gene: TRBJ2-1; CDR3 protein: CASSSDRSSYNEQFF; CDR3 DNA: TGTGCCAGCAGTTCAGACAGGAGCTCCTACAATGAGCAGTTCTTC
V gene: TRBV5-4; D gene: TRBD1; clone size: -; J gene: TRBJ1-6; CDR3 protein: CASSLGDRGKSPLHF; CDR3 DNA: TGTGCCAGCAGCTTGGGGGACAGGGGTAAATCACCCCTCCACTTT
V gene: TRBV5-4; D gene: -; clone size: -; J gene: TRBJ2-7; CDR3 protein: CASSPFGVGEQYF; CDR3 DNA: TGTGCCAGCAGCCCTTTCGGGGTGGGCGAGCAGTACTTC
V gene: TRBV2; D gene: TRBD2; clone size: few; J gene: TRBJ2-3; CDR3 protein: CASSVPGGPTDTQYF; CDR3 DNA: TGTGCCAGCAGTGTCCCGGGAGGGCCCACAGATACGCAGTATTTT
V gene: TRBV28; D gene: TRBD2; clone size: -; J gene: TRBJ2-7; CDR3 protein: CASSLSYLAGSSSYYEQYF; CDR3 DNA: TGTGCCAGCAGTTTAAGTTATCTAGCGGGATCCAGTTCTTACTACGAGCAGTACTTC
V gene: TRBV7-9; D gene: -; clone size: -; J gene: TRBJ1-1; CDR3 protein: CASSLAGGGSTETFF; CDR3 DNA: TGTGCCAGCAGCTTAGCTGGGGGGGGCTCCACTGAAACTTTCTTT
V gene: TRBV25-1; D gene: -; clone size: -; J gene: TRBJ1-6; CDR3 protein: CASSESRGSVNANSPLHF; CDR3 DNA: TGTGCCAGCAGTGAATCGCGAGGGTCAGTTAACGCGAATTCACCCCTCCACTTT
V gene: TRBV18; D gene: -; clone size: -; J gene: TRBJ1-2; CDR3 protein: CASSLGGANYGYTF; CDR3 DNA: TGTGCCAGCTCACTGGGGGGAGCTAACTATGGCTACACCTTC
V gene: TRBV5-1; D gene: -; clone size: -; J gene: TRBJ2-2; CDR3 protein: CASSSELAIGELFF; CDR3 DNA: TGCGCCAGCAGCTCCGAGCTAGCCATCGGGGAGCTGTTTTTT
V gene: TRBV7-2; D gene: -; clone size: -; J gene: TRBJ1-2; CDR3 protein: CASSSGGGYGYTF; CDR3 DNA: TGTGCCAGCAGCTCGGGAGGGGGCTATGGCTACACCTTC
V gene: TRBV10-1; D gene: -; clone size: -; J gene: TRBJ1-1; CDR3 protein: CASSRGINTEAFF; CDR3 DNA: TGCGCCAGCAGTCGGGGGATCAACACTGAAGCTTTCTTT
V gene: TRBV7-9; D gene: -; clone size: -; J gene: TRBJ2-3; CDR3 protein: CSSSHTYRTDTQYF; CDR3 DNA: TGTTCCAGCAGCCATACTTACCGCACAGATACGCAGTATTTT
V gene: TRBV28; D gene: -; clone size: -; J gene: TRBJ1-1; CDR3 protein: CASSLGPEGNPEAFF; CDR3 DNA: TGTGCCAGCAGTTTGGGCCCGGAGGGAAACCCTGAAGCTTTCTTT
V gene: TRBV4-2; D gene: TRBD2; clone size: -; J gene: TRBJ2-7; CDR3 protein: CASSQDWLAGDEQYF; CDR3 DNA: TGTGCCAGCAGCCAAGATTGGCTAGCGGGAGACGAGCAGTACTTC
V gene: TRBV30; D gene: TRBD2; clone size: few; J gene: TRBJ2-3; CDR3 protein: CAWRRAGGSDTQYF; CDR3 DNA: TGTGCCTGGAGGAGGGCGGGGGGGTCAGATACGCAGTATTTT
V gene: TRBV7-9; D gene: TRBD2; clone size: -; J gene: TRBJ2-2; CDR3 protein: CASSPGPAGETGELFF; CDR3 DNA: TGTGCCAGCAGCCCAGGGCCGGCGGGAGAGACCGGGGAGCTGTTTTTT
V gene: TRBV2; D gene: -; clone size: few; J gene: TRBJ1-1; CDR3 protein: CASSEQTLNTEAFF; CDR3 DNA: TGTGCCAGCAGTGAGCAGACACTGAACACTGAAGCTTTCTTT
V gene: TRBV5-1; D gene: TRBD1; clone size: -; J gene: TRBJ1-1; CDR3 protein: CASSLGTGTGNTEAFF; CDR3 DNA: TGCGCCAGCAGCTTGGGGACCGGGACAGGGAACACTGAAGCTTTCTTT
V gene: TRBV20-1; D gene: -; clone size: few; J gene: TRBJ1-1; CDR3 protein: CSATGRTEAFF; CDR3 DNA: TGCAGTGCTACAGGGAGGACTGAAGCTTTCTTT
V gene: TRBV7-9; D gene: -; clone size: -; J gene: TRBJ1-1; CDR3 protein: CASSLPVPNTEAFF; CDR3 DNA: TGTGCCAGCAGCTTGCCAGTCCCGAACACTGAAGCTTTCTTT
V gene: TRBV21-1; D gene: -; clone size: once; J gene: TRBJ1-2; CDR3 protein: CASSDRDRTLYDAF; CDR3 DNA: TGTGCCAGCAGCGACCGGGACAGGACTTTGTATGACGCCTTC
V gene: TRBV28; D gene: TRBD2; clone size: -; J gene: TRBJ2-5; CDR3 protein: CASSPLAGEETQYF; CDR3 DNA: TGTGCCAGCAGTCCGCTAGCGGGTGAAGAGACCCAGTACTTC
V gene: TRBV7-2; D gene: TRBD1; clone size: -; J gene: TRBJ2-6; CDR3 protein: CASSPRADRGLSGANVLTF; CDR3 DNA: TGTGCCAGCAGCCCCCGAGCGGACAGGGGGCTATCGGGGGCCAACGTCCTGACTTTC